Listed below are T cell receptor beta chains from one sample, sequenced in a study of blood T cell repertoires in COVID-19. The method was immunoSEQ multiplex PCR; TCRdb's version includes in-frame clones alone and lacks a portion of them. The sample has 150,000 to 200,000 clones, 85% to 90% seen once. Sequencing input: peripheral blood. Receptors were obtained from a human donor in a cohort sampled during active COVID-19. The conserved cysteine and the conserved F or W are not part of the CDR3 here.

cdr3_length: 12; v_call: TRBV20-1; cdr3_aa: SASKASGSYEQY
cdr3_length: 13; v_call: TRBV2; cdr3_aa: ASSDDRGANQPQH
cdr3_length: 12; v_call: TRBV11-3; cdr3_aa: ASSLYGTGETQY
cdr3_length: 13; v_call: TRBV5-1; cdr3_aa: ASSQGAGVNTEAF
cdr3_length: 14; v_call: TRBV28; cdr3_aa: ASTLGASQVTGELF
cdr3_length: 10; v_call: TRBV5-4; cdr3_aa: ASSRPGNEQF
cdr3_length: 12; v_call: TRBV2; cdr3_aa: ASSEARGSGELF
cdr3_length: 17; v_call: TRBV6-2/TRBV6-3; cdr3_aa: ASSYGLRSGRPPYNEQF
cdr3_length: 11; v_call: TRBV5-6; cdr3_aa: ASSGQTFGEQY
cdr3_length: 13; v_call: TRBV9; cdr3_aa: ASSVGTSGVWEQY
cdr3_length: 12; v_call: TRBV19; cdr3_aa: ASSSGSSYNEQF
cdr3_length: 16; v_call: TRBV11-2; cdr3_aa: ASSLAPGTSGPQETQY
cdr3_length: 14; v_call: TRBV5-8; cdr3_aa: ASSVLRDRGRETQY
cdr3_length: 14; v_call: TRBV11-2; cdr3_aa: ASSFGLAGGTYEQY
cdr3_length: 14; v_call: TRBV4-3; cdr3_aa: ASSQISGSGTDTQY
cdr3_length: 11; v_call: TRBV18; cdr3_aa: ASSPTVSDTQY
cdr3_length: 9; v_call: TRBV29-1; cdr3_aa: SGNSGGEQF
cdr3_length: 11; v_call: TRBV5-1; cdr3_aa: ASSTSAGEAQY
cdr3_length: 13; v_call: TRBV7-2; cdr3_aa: ASSSVAGVISEQY
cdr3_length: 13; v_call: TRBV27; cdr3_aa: ASSTLAGGLYEQY
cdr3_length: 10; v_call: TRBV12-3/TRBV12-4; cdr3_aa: ASSEQGGELF
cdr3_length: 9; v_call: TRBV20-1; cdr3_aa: SARLTVEAF
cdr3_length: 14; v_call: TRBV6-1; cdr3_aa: ASIEVSGSSSYEQY
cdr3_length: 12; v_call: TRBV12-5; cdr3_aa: ASGSGQPADTQY
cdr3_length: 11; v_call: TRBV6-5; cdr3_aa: ASIKPITYEQF
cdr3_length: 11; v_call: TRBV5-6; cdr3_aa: ASSLPSGETQY
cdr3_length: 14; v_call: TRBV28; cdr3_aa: ASSLMSGQGNQPQH
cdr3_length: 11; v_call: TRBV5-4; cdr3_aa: ASSEGLVNEQF
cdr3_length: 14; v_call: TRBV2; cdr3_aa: ASSVGRSGAYNEQF
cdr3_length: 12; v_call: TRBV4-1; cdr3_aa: ASSTRSGDEKLF
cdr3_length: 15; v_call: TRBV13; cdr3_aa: ASSFGTGASVSTEAF
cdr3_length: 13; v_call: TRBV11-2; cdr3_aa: ASSLGTKDNSPLH
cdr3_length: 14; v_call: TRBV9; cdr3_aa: ASSDKPGLGVNEQF
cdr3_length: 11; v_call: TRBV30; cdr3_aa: AWGREVAYEQY
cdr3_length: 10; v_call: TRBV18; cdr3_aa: ASSPSRGEAF
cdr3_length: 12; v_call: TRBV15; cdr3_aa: ATKGGHEADTQY
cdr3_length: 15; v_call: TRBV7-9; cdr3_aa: ASSLGVSGERTDTQY
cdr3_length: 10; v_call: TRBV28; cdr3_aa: ASSFLGLGYT
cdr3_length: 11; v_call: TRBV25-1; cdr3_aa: ASSAGVNTEAF